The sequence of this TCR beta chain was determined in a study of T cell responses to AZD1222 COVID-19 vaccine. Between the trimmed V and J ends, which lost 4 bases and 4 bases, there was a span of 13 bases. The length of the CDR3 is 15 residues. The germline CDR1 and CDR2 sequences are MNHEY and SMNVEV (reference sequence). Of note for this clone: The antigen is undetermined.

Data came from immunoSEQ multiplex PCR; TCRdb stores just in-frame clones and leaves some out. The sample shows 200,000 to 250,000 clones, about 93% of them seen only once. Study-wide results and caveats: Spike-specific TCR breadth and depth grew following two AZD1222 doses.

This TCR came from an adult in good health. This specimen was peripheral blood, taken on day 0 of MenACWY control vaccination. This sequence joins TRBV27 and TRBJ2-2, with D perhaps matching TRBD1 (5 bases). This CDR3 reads CASSWGGLFTGELFF. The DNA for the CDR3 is TGTGCCAGCAGTTGGGGCGGATTATTCACCGGGGAGCTGTTTTTT.